This T cell receptor beta chain is from a study of early stage breast cancer tumors. Across the study: Of around 15 invasive breast tumors, twelve were hormone receptor-positive, HER2-negative.

CDR1 SGDLS and CDR2 YYNGEE come from the germline V gene. There are 13 residues in the CDR3. Trimming cost V 5 bases and J 2 bases, with 9 bases left between them. About this clone itself: Its antigen remains unknown.

Study results and caveats: In about 90% of the 16 patients, blood comparison separated tumor from normal breast.

Blood replicates held 0.5 ug DNA, tumor or normal breast roughly 1.5 ug, two each. Measured with immunoSEQ multiplex PCR; TCRdb has only the in-frame clones, and not every one. This table holds 11,000 to 15,000 clones, roughly three quarters found once. The sample consisted of normal breast tissue next to the tumor. This chain links TRBV9 with TRBJ2-3; no firm D call. The sequence was collected from a person aged 45 to 59 with breast cancer. CDR3 amino acids: CASSGQFTDTQYF. CDR3 bases: TGTGCCAGCAGTGGGCAGTTCACAGATACGCAGTATTTT.